This section outlines one T cell receptor (beta chain) sequence together with its context. This clonotype showed up just a few times. Its antigen specificity is not known. One base away there is no much larger clone; base qualities are not given. This specimen belongs to a study of T-cell reconstitution after alpha-beta-depleted transplantation in children (dated by TCRdb to about 2016). In terms of the full investigation: The study quantitatively tracked T-cell immune reconstitution after TCRalphabeta/CD19-depleted allogeneic hematopoietic cell transplantation in children using TCR repertoire profiling. Paper-wide results and their limitations: Over subsequent months, a decline in hyperexpanded clone frequencies was noted, and after one year, T-cell counts and TCRbeta diversity were mostly ascribed to newly produced T cells. About two months after transplant, the apparently early recovery of alphabetaT-cell counts reportedly depended on just several hundred clones that had expanded rapidly and came from non-depleted graft cells. The high TCRbeta diversity at day 60 in some patients was ascribed to recipient T cells and intrathymic progenitors that had survived conditioning.

The treatment or condition label of this sample denotes: allogeneic hematopoietic cell transplantation with graft depleted of TCRalphabeta T cells and CD19 B cells. The transplant recipients were children given TCRalphabeta/CD19-depleted allogeneic hematopoietic cell grafts. From the cysteine through the phenylalanine, the CDR3 covers 15 amino acids. Only CDR3 DNA remains: 45 bases, in frame from the first base. V is shortened by 4 bases, J by 4 bases, and the region joining them spans 18 bases. CDR1 and CDR2 are read off the germline V gene as SGHDT and YYEEEE. The library was generated by PCR. The sequencer listed for this sample is Illumina HiSeq 2500. Molecular barcoding was employed in the preparation of TCR libraries, with unique molecular identifiers being used to normalize TCRbeta repertoire quantification. The public reads were reprocessed in TCRdb via fastp at Q25 and MiXCR, keeping in-frame beta chains. Records with the same CDR3 protein are collapsed into one entry carrying the most frequent genes and DNA. The sample contains over 100,000 distinct CDR3 sequences, 10% of them found a single time. The top ten clonotypes cover less than 40% of the sample.

The sequencing used PBMCs, collected before TCRalphabeta/CD19-depleted stem cell transplant. The source of this sequence is a boy between 2 and 10 years old with acute lymphoblastic leukemia, due to receive a stem cell transplant. Rearrangement joined TRBV5-6 to TRBJ2-7, and perhaps TRBD1 as D gene, on 6 matching bases. CDR3 loop: CASSVPGTPPYEQYF. The sequenced DNA: TGTGCCAGCAGCGTGCCCGGGACACCCCCATACGAGCAGTACTTC.